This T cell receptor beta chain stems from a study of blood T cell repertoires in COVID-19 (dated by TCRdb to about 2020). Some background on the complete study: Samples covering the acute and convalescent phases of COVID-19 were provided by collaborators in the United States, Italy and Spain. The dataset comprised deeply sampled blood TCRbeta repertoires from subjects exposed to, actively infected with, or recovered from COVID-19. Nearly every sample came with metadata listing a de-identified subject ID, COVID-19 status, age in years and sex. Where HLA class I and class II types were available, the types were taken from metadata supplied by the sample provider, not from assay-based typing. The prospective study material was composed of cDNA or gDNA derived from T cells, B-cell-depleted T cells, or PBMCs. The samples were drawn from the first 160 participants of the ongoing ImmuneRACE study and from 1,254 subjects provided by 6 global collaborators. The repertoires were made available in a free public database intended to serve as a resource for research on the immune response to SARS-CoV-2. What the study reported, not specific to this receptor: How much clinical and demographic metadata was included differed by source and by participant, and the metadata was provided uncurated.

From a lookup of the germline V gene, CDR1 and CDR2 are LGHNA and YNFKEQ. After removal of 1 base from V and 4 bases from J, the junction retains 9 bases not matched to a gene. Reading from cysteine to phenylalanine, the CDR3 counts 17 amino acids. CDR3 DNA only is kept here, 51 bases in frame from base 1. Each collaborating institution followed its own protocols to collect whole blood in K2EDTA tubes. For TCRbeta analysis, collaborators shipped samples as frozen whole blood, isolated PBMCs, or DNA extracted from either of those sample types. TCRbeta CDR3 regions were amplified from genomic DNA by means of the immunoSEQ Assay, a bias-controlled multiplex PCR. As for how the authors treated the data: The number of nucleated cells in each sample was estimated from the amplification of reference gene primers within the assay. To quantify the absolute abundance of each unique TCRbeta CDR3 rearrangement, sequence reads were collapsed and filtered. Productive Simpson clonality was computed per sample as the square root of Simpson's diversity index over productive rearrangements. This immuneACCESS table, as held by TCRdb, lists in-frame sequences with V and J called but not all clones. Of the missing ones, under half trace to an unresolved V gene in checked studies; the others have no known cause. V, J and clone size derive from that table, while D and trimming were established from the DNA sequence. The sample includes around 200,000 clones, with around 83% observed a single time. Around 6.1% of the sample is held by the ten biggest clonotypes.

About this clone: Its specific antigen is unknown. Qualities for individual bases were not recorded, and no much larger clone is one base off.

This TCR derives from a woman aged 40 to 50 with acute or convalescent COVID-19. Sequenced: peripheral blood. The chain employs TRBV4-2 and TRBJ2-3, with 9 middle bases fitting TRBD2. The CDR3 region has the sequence CASSQVGPAGGSDTQYF. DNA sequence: TGTGCCAGCAGCCAAGTGGGCCCAGCGGGGGGATCAGATACGCAGTATTTT.